This entry lists 14 T cell receptor beta chains sequenced from one sample in a study of blood T cell repertoires in COVID-19. Sequencing used immunoSEQ multiplex PCR; TCRdb keeps in-frame clones, though not all of them. The sample lists fewer than 120,000 clones, about 70% occurring once. Sequenced input: peripheral blood. Receptor source: an older woman with acute or convalescent COVID-19.

This clone was observed at least ten times. The V and J genes are TRBV6-5 and TRBJ2-3, with D possibly being TRBD2 (7 bases). CDR3 size: 14 residues. V shed 6 bases and J shed 6 bases, with 16 bases lying between them. Germline-derived CDR1 and CDR2 are MNHEY and SVGAGI. The DNA for the CDR3 is TGTGCCAGCAGGTTGGGGGGGCCGGGGGATACGCAGTATTTT. As protein: CASRLGGPGDTQYF.

V gene TRBV21-1 combines with J gene TRBJ2-5; TRBD1, the table's D call, was not compared with the DNA. TRBV21-1 is marked as a pseudogene. This CDR3 has 17 amino acids. CDR3 sequence: CASSKPRDREGSETQYF. The CDR3 DNA follows: TGTGCCAGCAGCAAACCCCGGGACAGGGAGGGTTCAGAGACCCAGTACTTC.

This clone was counted only a few times. The rearrangement joins TRBV10-1 to TRBJ1-1, with a tentative D call TRBD1 (6 bases). Deletions cut 3 bases from V and 6 bases from J, with 14 bases between. The V gene's germline CDR1 is WNHNN and CDR2 SYGVQD (reference sequence). The CDR3 has 14 residues. The CDR3 here is CASSEYQGTSEAFF. The CDR3 nucleotides read TGCGCCAGCAGTGAATACCAGGGGACCTCTGAAGCTTTCTTT.

The rearrangement links TRBV2 to TRBJ2-3, with TRBD1 identical over 8 bases. J lost 2 bases, V lost 7 bases, and 5 bases had no gene match. The CDR3 runs 14 residues. Germline values: CDR1 SNHLY, CDR2 FYNNEI. CDR3 in DNA: TGTGCCAGCATAAGACAGGGGTTCACAGATACGCAGTATTTT. Translating it yields CASIRQGFTDTQYF.

The chain is built from TRBV7-9 and TRBJ1-2; 12 bases map to TRBD1. There are 14 residues in the CDR3. The V gene end was trimmed by 8 bases and the J gene end by 8 bases; junction bases not matched to a gene: 9. Looked up from germline, CDR1 is SEHNR and CDR2 is FQNEAQ (reference sequence). The chain's CDR3 is CASSFGGTGGGYTF. The DNA for the CDR3 is TGTGCCAGCTCTTTCGGCGGGACAGGGGGCGGCTACACCTTC.

The chain joins TRBV30 to TRBJ1-2, with D perhaps matching TRBD1 (5 bases). The germline V gene has CDR1 GTSNPN and CDR2 SVGIG (reference sequence). CDR3 length: 12 amino acids. The germline V and J ends were trimmed by 3 bases and 7 bases, with 12 bases remaining between them. The CDR3 DNA is TGTGCCTGGAGCAGGGAATGGGGTGGCTACACCTTC. Protein: CAWSREWGGYTF. The full variable domain, rest sourced from reference TRBV30 and TRBJ1-2, is SQTIHQWPATLVQPVGSPLSLECTVEGTSNPNLYWYRQAAGRGLQLLFYSVGIGQISSEVPQNLSASRPQDRQFILSSKKLLLSDSGFYLCAWSREWGGYTFGSGTRLTVV.

This rearrangement joins TRBV3-1 (or the pseudogene TRBV3-2) to TRBJ1-4, with D maybe TRBD1 (5 bases). From germline, CDR1 is LGHDT and CDR2 YNNKEL (reference sequence). V was pared by 0 bases and J by 7 bases, with 12 bases between. This CDR3 contains 15 residues. CDR3 sequence (DNA): TGTGCCAGCAGCCAAGATTTGGGGGGTTTTGAAAAACTGTTTTTT. Translation: CASSQDLGGFEKLFF.

The chain combines TRBV6-5 with TRBJ1-4, with D maybe TRBD1 (6 bases). The CDR3 sequence is 15 residues long. CDR1 is MNHEY and CDR2 is SVGAGI in the germline V gene. The V and J ends lost 6 bases and 5 bases respectively, with 16 bases between them. The CDR3 DNA follows: TGTGCCAGCAGCCTTCAGGGGCGTCGAAATGAAAAACTGTTTTTT. Translated: CASSLQGRRNEKLFF.

The chain recombines TRBV27 with TRBJ1-2, with 9 bases identical to TRBD1. Trimming took 4 bases from V and 8 from J; bases not matched to a gene: 11. The CDR3 covers 15 residues. Germline CDR1 and CDR2: MNHEY and SMNVEV (reference sequence). The CDR3 DNA reads TGTGCCAGCAGTTCCCGCAATAGACAGGGGGGAGGCTACACCTTC. Protein sequence: CASSSRNRQGGGYTF.

A single count supports this clone. The chain uses TRBV25-1 and TRBJ1-4, with D uncertain. Germline CDR1 MGHDK, CDR2 SYGVNS. This CDR3 contains 14 residues. The V and J ends lost 10 bases and 3 bases respectively, with 15 bases between them. The CDR3 protein is CANPRGLANEKLFF. In nucleotides, the CDR3 is TGTGCCAACCCCCGAGGACTGGCTAATGAAAAACTGTTTTTT.

The chain recombines TRBV3-1 (or the pseudogene TRBV3-2) with TRBJ1-2; D not certain. V lost 1 base and J 8 bases, leaving 17 bases between the germline ends. The CDR3 is 15 residues long. CDR1 is LGHDT and CDR2 is YNNKEL in the germline V gene (reference sequence). CDR3 sequence reads: CASSQGIAWAGGYTF. The CDR3 DNA reads as TGTGCCAGCAGCCAAGGAATCGCTTGGGCGGGAGGCTACACCTTC.

The CDR3 loop reads CASSIQSRHGYTF. CDR3 in DNA: TGTGCCAGCAGTATACAGAGCCGACATGGCTACACCTTC. The chain is built from TRBV28 and TRBJ1-2; D gene ambiguous. Between the trimmed V and J ends, which lost 5 bases and 6 bases, there was a span of 13 bases. The CDR3 runs to 13 residues. Germline assignment: CDR1 MDHEN and CDR2 SYDVKM.

The chain links TRBV5-1 to TRBJ2-7; weak D call: TRBD1 (6 bases). Germline lookup yields CDR1 SGHRS and CDR2 YFSETQ. Trimming shortened V by 5 bases and J by 4 bases, and 13 bases separated the two germline ends. This CDR3 comprises 13 residues. The CDR3 reads CASRDGTQYEQYF. DNA of the CDR3: TGCGCCAGCAGGGACGGGACACAATACGAGCAGTACTTC.

The V and J genes are TRBV11-2 and TRBJ1-2; no clear D. The CDR3 sequence is 14 residues long. V lost 4 bases to trimming and J lost 8 bases, with 17 bases between them. Germline V gives CDR1 SGHAT, CDR2 FQNNGV. CDR3 DNA sequence: TGTGCCAGCAGCTCGCACGGGAGTAGAGACGGCTACACCTTC. The encoded protein is CASSSHGSRDGYTF. The full variable domain, with the rest looked up from reference TRBV11-2 and TRBJ1-2, is EAGVAQSPRYKIIEKRQSVAFWCNPISGHATLYWYQQILGQGPKLLIQFQNNGVVDDSQLPKDRFSAERLKGVDSTLKIQPAKLEDSAVYLCASSSHGSRDGYTFGSGTRLTVV.